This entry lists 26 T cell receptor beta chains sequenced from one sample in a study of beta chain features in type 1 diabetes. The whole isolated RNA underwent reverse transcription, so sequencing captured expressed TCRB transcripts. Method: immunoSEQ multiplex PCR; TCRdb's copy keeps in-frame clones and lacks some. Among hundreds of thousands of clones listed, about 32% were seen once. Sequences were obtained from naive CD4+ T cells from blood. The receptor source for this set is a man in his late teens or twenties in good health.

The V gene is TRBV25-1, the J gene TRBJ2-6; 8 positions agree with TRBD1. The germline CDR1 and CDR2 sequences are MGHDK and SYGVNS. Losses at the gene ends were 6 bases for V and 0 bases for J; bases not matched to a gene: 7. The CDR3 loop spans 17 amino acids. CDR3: CASRPGQVNSGANVLTF. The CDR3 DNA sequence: TGTGCCAGCAGACCGGGACAGGTGAACTCTGGGGCCAACGTCCTGACTTTC.

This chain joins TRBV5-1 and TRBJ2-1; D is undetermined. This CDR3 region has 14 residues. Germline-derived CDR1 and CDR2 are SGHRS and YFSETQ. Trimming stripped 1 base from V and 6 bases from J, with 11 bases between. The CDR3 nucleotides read TGCGCCAGCAGCTTGATCTCGGGTTCCAATGAGCAGTTCTTC. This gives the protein CASSLISGSNEQFF. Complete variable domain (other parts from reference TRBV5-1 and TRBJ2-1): KAGVTQTPRYLIKTRGQQVTLSCSPISGHRSVSWYQQTPGQGLQFLFEYFSETQRNKGNFPGRFSGRQFSNSRSEMNVSTLELGDSALYLCASSLISGSNEQFFGPGTRLTVL.

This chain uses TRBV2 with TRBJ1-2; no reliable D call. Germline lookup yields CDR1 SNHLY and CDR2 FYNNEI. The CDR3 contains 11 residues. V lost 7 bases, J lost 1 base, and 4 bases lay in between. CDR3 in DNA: TGTGCCAGCAATGATAACTATGGCTACACCTTC. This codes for CASNDNYGYTF.

The CDR3 DNA reads as TGTGCCTGGAGGGGAGCGGGACCCACCCAGTACTTC. It translates to CAWRGAGPTQYF. V usage is TRBV30 and J usage is TRBJ2-7; 7 positions match TRBD2. Germline values: CDR1 GTSNPN, CDR2 SVGIG (reference sequence). The J segment lost 10 bases and the V segment lost 3 bases, leaving 9 bases of the junction unmatched. CDR3 length: 12 amino acids.

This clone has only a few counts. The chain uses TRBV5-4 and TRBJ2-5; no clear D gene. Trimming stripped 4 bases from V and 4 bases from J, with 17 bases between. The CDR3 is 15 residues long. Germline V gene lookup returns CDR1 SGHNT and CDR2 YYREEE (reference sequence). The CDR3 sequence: CASSPEARLGETQYF. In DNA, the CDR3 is TGTGCCAGCAGCCCGGAAGCGCGGCTGGGAGAGACCCAGTACTTC.

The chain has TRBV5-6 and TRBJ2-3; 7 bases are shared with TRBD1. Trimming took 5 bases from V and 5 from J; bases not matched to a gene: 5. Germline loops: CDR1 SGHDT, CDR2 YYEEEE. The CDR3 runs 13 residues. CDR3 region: CASRGRGIDTQYF. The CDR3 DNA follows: TGTGCCAGCAGGGGCAGGGGGATAGATACGCAGTATTTT.

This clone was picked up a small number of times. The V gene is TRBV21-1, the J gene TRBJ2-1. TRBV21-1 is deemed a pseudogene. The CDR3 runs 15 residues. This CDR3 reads CASSKGGQGGNEQFF. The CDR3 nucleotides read TGTGCCAGCAGCAAAGGGGGGCAGGGAGGCAATGAGCAGTTCTTC.

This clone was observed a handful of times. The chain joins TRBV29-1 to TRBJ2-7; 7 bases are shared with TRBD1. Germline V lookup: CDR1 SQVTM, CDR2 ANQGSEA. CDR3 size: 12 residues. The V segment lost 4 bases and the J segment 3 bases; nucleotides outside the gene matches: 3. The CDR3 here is CSVATGDYEQYF. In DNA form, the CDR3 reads TGCAGCGTTGCTACAGGGGACTACGAGCAGTACTTC.

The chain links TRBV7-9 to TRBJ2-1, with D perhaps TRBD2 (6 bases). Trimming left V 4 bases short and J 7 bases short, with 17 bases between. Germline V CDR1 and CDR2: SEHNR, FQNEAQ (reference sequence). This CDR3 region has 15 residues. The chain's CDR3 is CASSSRLGDKNEQFF. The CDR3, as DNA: TGTGCCAGCAGCTCCCGACTAGGAGATAAAAATGAGCAGTTCTTC.

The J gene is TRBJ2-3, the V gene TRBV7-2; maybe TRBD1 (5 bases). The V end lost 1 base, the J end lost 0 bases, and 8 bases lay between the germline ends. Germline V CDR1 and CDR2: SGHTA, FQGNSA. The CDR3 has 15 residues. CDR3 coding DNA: TGTGCCAGCAGCTTAGGGGGCGTAAGCACAGATACGCAGTATTTT. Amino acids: CASSLGGVSTDTQYF.

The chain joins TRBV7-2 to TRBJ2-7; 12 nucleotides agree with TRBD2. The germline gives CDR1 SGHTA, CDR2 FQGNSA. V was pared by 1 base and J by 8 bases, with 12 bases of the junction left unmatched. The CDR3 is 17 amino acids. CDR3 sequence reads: CASSLVGERLAGDKQYF. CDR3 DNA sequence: TGTGCCAGCAGCTTAGTCGGCGAGAGACTAGCGGGAGACAAGCAGTACTTC.

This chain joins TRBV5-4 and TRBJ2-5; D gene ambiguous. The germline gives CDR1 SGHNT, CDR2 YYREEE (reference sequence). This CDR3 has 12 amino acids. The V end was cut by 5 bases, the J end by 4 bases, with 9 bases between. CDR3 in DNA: TGTGCCAGCAGAGATCGAAGAGAGACCCAGTACTTC. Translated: CASRDRRETQYF. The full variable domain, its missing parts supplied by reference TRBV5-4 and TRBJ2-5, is ETGVTQSPTHLIKTRGQQVTLRCSSQSGHNTVSWYQQALGQGPQFIFQYYREEENGRGNFPPRFSGLQFPNYSSELNVNALELDDSALYLCASRDRRETQYFGPGTRLLVL.

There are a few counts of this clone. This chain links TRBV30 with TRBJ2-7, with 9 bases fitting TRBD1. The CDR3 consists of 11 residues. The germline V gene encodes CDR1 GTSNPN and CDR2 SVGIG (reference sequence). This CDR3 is CAGQGSYEQYF. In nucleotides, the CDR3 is TGTGCGGGACAGGGCTCCTACGAGCAGTACTTC.

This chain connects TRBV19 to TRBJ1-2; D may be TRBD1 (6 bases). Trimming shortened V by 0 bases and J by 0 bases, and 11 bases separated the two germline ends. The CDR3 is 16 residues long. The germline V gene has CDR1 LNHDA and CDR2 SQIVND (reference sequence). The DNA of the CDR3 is TGTGCCAGTAGTATAGATCCGGGACACCCTAACTATGGCTACACCTTC. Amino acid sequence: CASSIDPGHPNYGYTF.

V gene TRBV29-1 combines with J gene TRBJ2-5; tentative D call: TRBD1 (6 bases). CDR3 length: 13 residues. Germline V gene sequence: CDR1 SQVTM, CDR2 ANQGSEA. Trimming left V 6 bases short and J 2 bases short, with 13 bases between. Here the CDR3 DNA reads TGCAGCGTGGCAACGGGACAACAAGAGACCCAGTACTTC. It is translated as CSVATGQQETQYF. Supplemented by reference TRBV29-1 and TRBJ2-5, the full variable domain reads SAVISQKPSRDICQRGTSLTIQCQVDSQVTMMFWYRQQPGQSLTLIATANQGSEATYESGFVIDKFPISRPNLTFSTLTVSNMSPEDSSIYLCSVATGQQETQYFGPGTRLLVL.

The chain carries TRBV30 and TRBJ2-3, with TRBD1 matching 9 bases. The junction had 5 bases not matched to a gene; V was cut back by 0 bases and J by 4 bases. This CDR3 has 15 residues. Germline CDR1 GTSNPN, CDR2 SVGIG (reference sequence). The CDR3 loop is CAWSVDRGVADTQYF. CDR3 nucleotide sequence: TGTGCCTGGAGTGTGGACAGGGGAGTCGCAGATACGCAGTATTTT.

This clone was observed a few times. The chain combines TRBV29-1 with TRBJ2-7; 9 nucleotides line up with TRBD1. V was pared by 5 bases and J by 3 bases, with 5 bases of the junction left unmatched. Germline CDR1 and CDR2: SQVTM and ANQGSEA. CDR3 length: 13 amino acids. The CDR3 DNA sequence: TGCAGCGTTTCCGGGACAGGGATCTACGAGCAGTACTTC. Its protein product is CSVSGTGIYEQYF.

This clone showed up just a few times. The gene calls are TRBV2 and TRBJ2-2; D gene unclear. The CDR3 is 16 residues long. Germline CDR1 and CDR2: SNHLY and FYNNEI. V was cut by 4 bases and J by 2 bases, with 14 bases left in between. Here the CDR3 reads CASSVIALGNTGELFF. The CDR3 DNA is TGTGCCAGCAGTGTTATAGCCTTAGGCAACACCGGGGAGCTGTTTTTT.

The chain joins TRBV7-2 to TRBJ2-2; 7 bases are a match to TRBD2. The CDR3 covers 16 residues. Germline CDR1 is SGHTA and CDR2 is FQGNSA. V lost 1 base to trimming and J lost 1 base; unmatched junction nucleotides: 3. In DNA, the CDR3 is TGTGCCAGCAGCTTAGTGTCGGGAGGGAACACCGGGGAGCTGTTTTTT. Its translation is CASSLVSGGNTGELFF.

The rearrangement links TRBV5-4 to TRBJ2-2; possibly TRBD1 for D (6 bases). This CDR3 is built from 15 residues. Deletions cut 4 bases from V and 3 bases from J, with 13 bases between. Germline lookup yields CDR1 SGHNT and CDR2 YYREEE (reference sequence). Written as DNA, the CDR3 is TGTGCCAGCAGCCCTGGGGCAGGGGACACCGGGGAGCTGTTTTTT. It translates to CASSPGAGDTGELFF.

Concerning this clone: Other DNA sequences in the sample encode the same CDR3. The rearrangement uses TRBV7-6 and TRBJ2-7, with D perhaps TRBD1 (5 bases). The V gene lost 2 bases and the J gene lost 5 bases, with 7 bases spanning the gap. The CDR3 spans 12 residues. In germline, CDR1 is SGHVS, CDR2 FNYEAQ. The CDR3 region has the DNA TGTGCCAGCAGCTTATCAGGGAACGAGCAGTACTTC. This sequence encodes CASSLSGNEQYF.

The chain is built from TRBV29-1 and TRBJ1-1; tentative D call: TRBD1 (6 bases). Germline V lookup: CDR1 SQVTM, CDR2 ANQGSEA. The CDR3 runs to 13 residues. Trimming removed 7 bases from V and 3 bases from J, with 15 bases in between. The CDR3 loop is CSADRDMDTEAFF. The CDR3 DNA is TGCAGCGCCGACCGGGACATGGACACTGAAGCTTTCTTT.

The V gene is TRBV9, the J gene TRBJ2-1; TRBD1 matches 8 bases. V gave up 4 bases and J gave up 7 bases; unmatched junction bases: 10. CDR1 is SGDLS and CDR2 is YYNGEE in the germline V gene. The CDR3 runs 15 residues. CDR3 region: CASSPQGAAANEQFF. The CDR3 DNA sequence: TGTGCCAGCAGCCCGCAGGGGGCTGCGGCAAATGAGCAGTTCTTC.

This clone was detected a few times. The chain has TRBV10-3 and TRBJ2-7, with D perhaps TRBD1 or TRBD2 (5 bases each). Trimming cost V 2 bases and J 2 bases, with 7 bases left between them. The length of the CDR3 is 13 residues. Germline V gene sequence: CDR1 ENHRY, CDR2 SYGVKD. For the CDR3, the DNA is TGTGCCATCAGTGAGCGGGGCGCCTACGAGCAGTACTTC. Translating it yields CAISERGAYEQYF.

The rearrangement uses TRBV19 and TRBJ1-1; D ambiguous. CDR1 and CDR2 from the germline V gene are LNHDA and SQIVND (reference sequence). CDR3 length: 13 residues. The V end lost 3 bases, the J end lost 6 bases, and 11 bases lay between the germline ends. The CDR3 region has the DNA TGTGCCAGTAGTATGCACCAGGAGTCTGAAGCTTTCTTT. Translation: CASSMHQESEAFF. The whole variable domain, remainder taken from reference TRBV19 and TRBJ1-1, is DGGITQSPKYLFRKEGQNVTLSCEQNLNHDAMYWYRQDPGQGLRLIYYSQIVNDFQKGDIAEGYSVSREKKESFPLTVTSAQKNPTAFYLCASSMHQESEAFFGQGTRLTVV.

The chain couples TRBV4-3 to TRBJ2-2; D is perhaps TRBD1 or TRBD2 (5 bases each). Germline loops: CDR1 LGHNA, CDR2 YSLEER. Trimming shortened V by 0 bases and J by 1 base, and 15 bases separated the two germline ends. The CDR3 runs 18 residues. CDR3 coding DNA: TGCGCCAGCAGCCAAGATCTTGCGGGCAGGGTGAACACCGGGGAGCTGTTTTTT. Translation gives CASSQDLAGRVNTGELFF.